The 5 T cell receptor beta chains given below trace back to one sample, sequenced in a study of T cell responses to AZD1222 COVID-19 vaccine. This table comes from immunoSEQ multiplex PCR, and its TCRdb copy is limited to in-frame clones, with some not included. Of around 150,000 clones listed, 84% are singletons. Material: peripheral blood, obtained on day 0 of AZD1222 vaccination. These receptors were taken from an adult in good health.

This clone came up once. The rearrangement uses TRBV30 and TRBJ1-4, with D possibly TRBD1 on 5 matching bases. The CDR3 extends over 14 amino acids. Trimming stripped 2 bases from V and 6 bases from J, with 13 bases between. Germline V lookup: CDR1 GTSNPN, CDR2 SVGIG (reference sequence). Here the CDR3 reads CAWSLGGDYEKLFF. The CDR3 DNA is TGTGCCTGGAGTCTCGGGGGTGATTATGAAAAACTGTTTTTT. Full variable domain (rest looked up from reference TRBV30 and TRBJ1-4): SQTIHQWPATLVQPVGSPLSLECTVEGTSNPNLYWYRQAAGRGLQLLFYSVGIGQISSEVPQNLSASRPQDRQFILSSKKLLLSDSGFYLCAWSLGGDYEKLFFGSGTQLSVL.

This rearrangement joins TRBV18 to TRBJ1-1; D perhaps matches TRBD1 (5 bases). CDR1 is KGHSH and CDR2 is LQKENI in the germline V gene. The CDR3 spans 14 residues. Trimming cost V 4 bases and J 7 bases, with 16 bases left between them. The CDR3 spells CASSRSRDSLEAFF. The CDR3 bases are TGTGCCAGCTCACGATCCCGGGACTCACTTGAAGCTTTCTTT.

The CDR3, as DNA: TGTGCCAGCAGTGACTCCTTTAATGTCCGACAGCCGAACACTGAAGCTTTCTTT. It translates to CASSDSFNVRQPNTEAFF. V and J are TRBV6-4 and TRBJ1-1; maybe TRBD1 (5 bases). Per the germline V gene, CDR1 is MRHNA and CDR2 is SNTAGT. Trimming took off 0 bases at V and 1 base at J, with 18 bases between the two ends. The CDR3 runs 18 residues.

V and J are TRBV28 and TRBJ2-1; D unresolved. Germline CDR1 is MDHEN and CDR2 is SYDVKM. The CDR3 is made up of 13 amino acids. The V and J ends lost 1 base and 12 bases respectively, with 13 bases between them. The CDR3 DNA follows: TGTGCCAGCAGTTTATTGACCTCGCGTCTGCAGTTCTTC. Its translation is CASSLLTSRLQFF.

J is TRBJ1-2 and V is TRBV9; no definite D call. CDR3 size: 13 residues. Germline lookup yields CDR1 SGDLS and CDR2 YYNGEE. Trimming took 0 bases from V and 8 from J, leaving 11 bases between them. CDR3 sequence (DNA): TGTGCCAGCAGCGTAGTCCAGCAAGGGGGCTACACCTTC. Amino acids: CASSVVQQGGYTF.